These 24 T cell receptor beta chains came from one sample sequenced in a study of OX40 agonist ivuxolimab in advanced cancers. TCRdb keeps only in-frame clones here, not all; method: immunoSEQ multiplex PCR. The sample lists about 52,000 clones, over 80% occurring once. The specimen comprised CD4+ or CD8+ T cells sorted from blood, sampled in a trial of the OX40 agonist ivuxolimab. These receptors all stem from an adult with an advanced solid tumor such as melanoma, head and neck, liver or kidney cancer.

The chain has TRBV25-1 and TRBJ2-1, with TRBD2 matching 10 bases. J gave up 8 bases and V 7 bases, and 5 bases lay outside the gene matches. Germline V lookup: CDR1 MGHDK, CDR2 SYGVNS. The CDR3 spans 13 residues. CDR3 DNA sequence: TGTGCCAGCACTAGCGGGAGTGCCCATGAGCAGTTCTTC. It encodes CASTSGSAHEQFF.

The CDR3 coding sequence is TGTGCCAGCAGTCACGCGGGGCAGGGGGTCTACGAGCAGTACTTC. Translating gives CASSHAGQGVYEQYF. The gene calls are TRBV27 and TRBJ2-7, with a weak D call TRBD1 (7 bases). V was shortened by 5 bases and J by 3 bases, with 17 bases between the two germline ends. This CDR3 contains 15 residues. The germline CDR1 and CDR2 sequences are MNHEY and SMNVEV (reference sequence).

The chain has TRBV7-9 and TRBJ2-1, with D unresolved. The CDR3 sequence is 15 residues long. The V and J ends lost 4 bases and 3 bases respectively, with 13 bases between them. Germline values: CDR1 SEHNR, CDR2 FQNEAQ (reference sequence). Written as DNA, the CDR3 is TGTGCCAGCAGCTCACCCTCGGGCAACTACAATGAGCAGTTCTTC. Residues: CASSSPSGNYNEQFF.

V gene TRBV23-1 combines with J gene TRBJ2-5, with 7 bases fitting TRBD1. TRBV23-1 is identified as an open reading frame with a role that is uncertain. The CDR3 spans 15 residues. V lost 6 bases to trimming and J lost 2 bases; unmatched junction nucleotides: 9. The CDR3 loop is CASSQGETAQETQYF. CDR3 DNA: TGCGCCAGCAGCCAGGGGGAAACAGCTCAAGAGACCCAGTACTTC.

This clone has just a few counts. The chain employs TRBV6-1 and TRBJ2-7, with TRBD2 matching over 8 bases. V gave up 8 bases and J gave up 4 bases; unmatched junction bases: 10. The CDR3 sequence is 14 residues long. The V gene's germline CDR1 is MNHNS and CDR2 SASEGT. The CDR3 DNA is TGTGCCAGCCCGGGAGGGGCTTCCGTTTACGAGCAGTACTTC. Amino acid sequence: CASPGGASVYEQYF.

The chain links TRBV19 to TRBJ2-7; D gene ambiguous. The CDR3 is 14 amino acids. The germline gives CDR1 LNHDA, CDR2 SQIVND (reference sequence). The ends were cut back, 2 bases at V and 7 bases at J, with 15 bases in the middle. CDR3 in amino acids: CASSIRVNRGEQYF. DNA of the CDR3: TGTGCCAGTAGTATAAGGGTCAACCGAGGTGAGCAGTACTTC.

This clone has only one observation. Relative to the germline gene, one junction end is altered; a read error may explain this. V usage is TRBV7-9 and J usage is TRBJ2-5; 9 nucleotides match TRBD2. Germline lookup yields CDR1 SEHNR and CDR2 FQNEAQ (reference sequence). The CDR3 totals 18 residues. CDR3 protein: CASTLSSFSGRWQETQYF. The CDR3 DNA sequence: TGTGCCAGCACCTTAAGTAGTTTTAGCGGGAGATGGCAAGAGACCCAGTACTTC.

This clone showed up just a few times. The chain joins TRBV27 to TRBJ2-1, with 7 bases that match TRBD2. J lost 11 bases, V lost 1 base, and 5 bases had no gene match. The germline V gene encodes CDR1 MNHEY and CDR2 SMNVEV (reference sequence). This CDR3 comprises 13 residues. CDR3 amino acids: CASSLWGGRKQFF. CDR3 bases: TGTGCCAGCAGTTTATGGGGAGGGAGGAAGCAGTTCTTC.

This clone was seen a few times. V usage is TRBV10-3 and J usage is TRBJ1-1; tentative D call: TRBD1 (6 bases). The CDR3 extends over 12 amino acids. Germline CDR1 ENHRY, CDR2 SYGVKD. V was cut by 6 bases and J by 4 bases, with 9 bases left in between. This CDR3 reads CAIRTGSTEAFF. As DNA, the CDR3 is TGTGCCATCAGAACAGGGTCCACTGAAGCTTTCTTT.

The chain employs TRBV5-6 and TRBJ2-3; D possibly corresponds to TRBD1 (6 bases). CDR1 and CDR2 from the germline V gene are SGHDT and YYEEEE. V was clipped by 1 base and J by 4 bases, with 10 bases between them. The CDR3 spans 14 residues. CDR3 sequence: CASSLTGRADTQYF. The CDR3, as DNA: TGTGCCAGCAGCTTGACAGGGAGAGCAGATACGCAGTATTTT. Together with reference TRBV5-6 and TRBJ2-3, the CDR3 gives the full variable domain: DAGVTQSPTHLIKTRGQQVTLRCSPKSGHDTVSWYQQALGQGPQFIFQYYEEEERQRGNFPDRFSGHQFPNYSSELNVNALLLGDSALYLCASSLTGRADTQYFGPGTRLTVL.

The table lists this clone with a few counts. The chain has TRBV27 and TRBJ2-7; D is ambiguous. V was trimmed by 3 bases and J by 0 bases, leaving 9 bases between them. Germline assignment: CDR1 MNHEY and CDR2 SMNVEV (reference sequence). The CDR3 loop spans 14 amino acids. The CDR3 reads CASSFGGVSYEQYF. As DNA, the CDR3 is TGTGCCAGCAGTTTCGGCGGCGTCTCCTACGAGCAGTACTTC.

J is TRBJ2-1 and V is TRBV15, with 8 nucleotides matching TRBD2. The V segment lost 3 bases and the J segment 8 bases; nucleotides outside the gene matches: 12. The germline gives CDR1 LNHNV, CDR2 YYDKDF (reference sequence). The CDR3 extends over 16 amino acids. In DNA, the CDR3 is TGTGCCACCAGCAGGGGGAGGGGGAGCGGGAGCTATGAGCAGTTCTTC. Protein: CATSRGRGSGSYEQFF.

J is TRBJ1-1 and V is TRBV5-1; no definite D call. CDR1 and CDR2 from the germline V gene are SGHRS and YFSETQ. With 4 bases removed from V and 5 bases from J, the gap between germline ends came to 12 bases. The CDR3 runs 13 residues. CDR3 sequence: CASSRGRETEAFF. The CDR3 DNA sequence: TGCGCCAGCAGCCGGGGTCGGGAGACTGAAGCTTTCTTT.

The V gene is TRBV28, the J gene TRBJ1-5; possible D gene TRBD1, 6 bases. The CDR3 runs 15 residues. V was cut by 6 bases and J by 7 bases, with 19 bases left in between. The germline CDR1 and CDR2 sequences are MDHEN and SYDVKM. In DNA, the CDR3 is TGTGCCAGCAGAACAGACAGGAGTTGGGAACAGCCCCAGCATTTT. It specifies CASRTDRSWEQPQHF.

The count of this clone is one. The chain joins TRBV29-1 to TRBJ2-1, with 9 bases matching TRBD1. The CDR3 extends over 14 amino acids. Trimming removed 2 bases from V and 5 bases from J; junction bases left unmatched: 4. CDR1 is SQVTM, CDR2 ANQGSEA, per germline. CDR3 nucleotides: TGCAGCGTTGAAACAGGGGGCCGTCACAATGAGCAGTTCTTC. Amino acid sequence: CSVETGGRHNEQFF.

By share of the sample, this clone is medium-sized. The chain recombines TRBV7-8 with TRBJ1-1; D unresolved. CDR1 is SGHVS, CDR2 FQNEAQ, per germline. This CDR3 is 13 amino acids long. Trimming took 0 bases from V and 5 from J, leaving 7 bases between them. The CDR3 protein is CASSLAQGTEAFF. Here the CDR3 DNA reads TGTGCCAGCAGCTTAGCGCAAGGGACTGAAGCTTTCTTT.

The rearrangement joins TRBV4-1 to TRBJ1-2, with a weak D call TRBD1 (6 bases). In germline, CDR1 is MGHRA, CDR2 YSYEKL. The CDR3 sequence is 15 residues long. V lost 0 bases to trimming and J lost 4 bases, with 12 bases between them. CDR3 sequence (DNA): TGCGCCAGCAGCCAAGATGGGGGGCGCGGCTATGGCTACACCTTC. Translating gives CASSQDGGRGYGYTF.

This sequence joins TRBV4-3 and TRBJ2-3; D is uncertain. CDR1 and CDR2 (germline): LGHNA, YSLEER. Trimming left V 1 base short and J 1 base short, with 15 bases between. The CDR3 length is 17 residues. CDR3: CASSQGQASWGTDTQYF. CDR3 DNA sequence: TGCGCCAGCAGCCAAGGCCAGGCGAGTTGGGGCACAGATACGCAGTATTTT.

The J gene is TRBJ2-7, the V gene TRBV7-9; the D gene could be TRBD1 or TRBD2 (5 bases each). This CDR3 is built from 16 residues. CDR1 is SEHNR, CDR2 FQNEAQ, per germline (reference sequence). V shed 3 bases and J shed 2 bases, with 17 bases lying between them. This CDR3 reads CASSFGPGTATYEQYF. The CDR3 DNA reads TGTGCCAGCAGCTTCGGACCCGGGACGGCAACCTACGAGCAGTACTTC. Filled out from reference TRBV7-9 and TRBJ2-7, the complete variable domain reads DTGVSQNPRHKITKRGQNVTFRCDPISEHNRLYWYRQTLGQGPEFLTYFQNEAQLEKSRLLSDRFSAERPKGSFSTLEIQRTEQGDSAMYLCASSFGPGTATYEQYFGPGTRLTVT.

In this sample, this clone turned up once. The rearrangement links TRBV7-7 to TRBJ2-5, with TRBD1 identical over 9 bases. CDR1 is SSHAT and CDR2 is FNYEAQ in the germline V gene (reference sequence). V was pared by 4 bases and J by 2 bases, with 8 bases of the junction left unmatched. The CDR3 totals 16 residues. Written as DNA, the CDR3 is TGTGCCAGCAGCTCCTCGGACAGGGGTCATCAAGAGACCCAGTACTTC. It specifies CASSSSDRGHQETQYF.

This chain joins TRBV28 and TRBJ2-3, with D uncertain. Deletions cut 3 bases from V and 5 bases from J, with 12 bases between. Per germline, CDR1 MDHEN and CDR2 SYDVKM. The CDR3 is 14 amino acids. The CDR3 loop reads CASSFERVRDTQYF. The CDR3 region has the DNA TGTGCCAGCAGTTTTGAAAGGGTGAGAGATACGCAGTATTTT.

The chain couples TRBV28 to TRBJ1-5; possibly TRBD1 for D (6 bases). Trimming took 7 bases from V and 5 from J, leaving 15 bases between them. The V gene's germline CDR1 is MDHEN and CDR2 SYDVKM. The CDR3 extends over 14 amino acids. This CDR3 is CASKGEEGYQPQHF. CDR3 coding DNA: TGTGCCAGCAAGGGGGAGGAGGGATATCAGCCCCAGCATTTT.

The V and J genes are TRBV13 and TRBJ2-5, with a tentative D call TRBD2 (5 bases). CDR1 and CDR2 from the germline V gene are PRHDT and FYEKMQ (reference sequence). The CDR3 is 16 residues long. Trimming took 5 bases from V and 2 from J, leaving 18 bases between them. The CDR3 DNA is TGTGCCAGCAGCCGAAGGTCGCGGGCGGATCAAGAGACCCAGTACTTC. Translating it yields CASSRRSRADQETQYF.

The genes are TRBV7-9 and TRBJ2-1; 8 bases match TRBD2. There are 15 residues in the CDR3. V shed 5 bases, J shed 2 bases, and the junction held 5 bases outside the gene matches. Germline CDR1 reads SEHNR; CDR2 reads FQNEAQ (reference sequence). The CDR3 loop is CASSVTSGAYNEQFF. The DNA of the CDR3 is TGTGCCAGCAGCGTTACTAGCGGAGCCTACAATGAGCAGTTCTTC.